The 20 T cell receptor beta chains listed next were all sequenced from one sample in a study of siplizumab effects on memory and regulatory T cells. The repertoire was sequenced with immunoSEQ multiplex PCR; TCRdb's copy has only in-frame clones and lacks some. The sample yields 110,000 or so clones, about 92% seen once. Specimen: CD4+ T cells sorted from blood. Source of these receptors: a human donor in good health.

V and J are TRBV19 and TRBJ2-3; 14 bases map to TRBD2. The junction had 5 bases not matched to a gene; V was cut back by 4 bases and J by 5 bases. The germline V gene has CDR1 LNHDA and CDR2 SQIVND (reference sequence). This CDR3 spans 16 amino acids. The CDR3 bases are TGTGCCAGTAGTACCGGACTAGCGGGGGGTGGAGATACGCAGTATTTT. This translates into CASSTGLAGGGDTQYF.

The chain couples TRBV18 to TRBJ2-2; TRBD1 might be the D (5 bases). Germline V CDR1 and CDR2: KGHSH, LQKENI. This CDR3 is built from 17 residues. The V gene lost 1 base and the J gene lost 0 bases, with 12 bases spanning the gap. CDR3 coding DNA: TGTGCCAGCTCACCACGTGGGCAGGGCGCGAACACCGGGGAGCTGTTTTTT. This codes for CASSPRGQGANTGELFF.

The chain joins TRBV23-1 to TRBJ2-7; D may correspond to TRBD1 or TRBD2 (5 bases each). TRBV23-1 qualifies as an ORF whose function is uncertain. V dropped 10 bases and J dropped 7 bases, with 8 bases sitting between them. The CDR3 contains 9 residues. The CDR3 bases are TGCGCCACTGGGGGAGAGCAGTACTTC. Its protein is CATGGEQYF.

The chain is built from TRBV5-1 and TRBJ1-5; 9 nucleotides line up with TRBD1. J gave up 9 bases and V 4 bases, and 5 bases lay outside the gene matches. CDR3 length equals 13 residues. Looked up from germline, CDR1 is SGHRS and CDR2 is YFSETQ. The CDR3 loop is CASSLGQGGPQHF. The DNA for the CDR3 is TGCGCCAGCAGCCTGGGACAGGGCGGGCCCCAGCATTTT.

The CDR3 spells CANQDSFNSPLHF. DNA of the CDR3: TGTGCCAACCAGGACAGTTTTAATTCACCCCTCCACTTT. J is TRBJ1-6 and V is TRBV6-6, with TRBD1 as a possible D gene (6 bases). The CDR3 has 13 amino acids. Germline V gives CDR1 MNHNY, CDR2 SVGAGI (reference sequence). Trimming pared 10 bases from V and 6 bases from J, leaving 13 bases between.

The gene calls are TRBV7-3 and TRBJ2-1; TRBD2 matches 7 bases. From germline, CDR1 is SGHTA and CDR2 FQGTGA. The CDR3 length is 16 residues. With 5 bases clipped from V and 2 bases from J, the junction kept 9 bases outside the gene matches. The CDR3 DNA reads TGTGCCAGCAGCCCCAGCCAGCGGGGAGCCTACAATGAGCAGTTCTTC. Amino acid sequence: CASSPSQRGAYNEQFF.

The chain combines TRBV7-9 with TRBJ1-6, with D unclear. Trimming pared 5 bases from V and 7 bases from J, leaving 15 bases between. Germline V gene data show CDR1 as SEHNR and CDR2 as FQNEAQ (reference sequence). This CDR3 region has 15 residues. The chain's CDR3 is CASSKDGAGNSPLHF. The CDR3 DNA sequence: TGTGCCAGCAGCAAGGACGGCGCAGGCAATTCACCCCTCCACTTT.

The DNA of the CDR3 is TGCAGTGCTAGGGGGGGGAATGAGCAGTTCTTC. The encoded protein is CSARGGNEQFF. The chain links TRBV20-1 to TRBJ2-1; TRBD2 matches 7 bases. The CDR3 consists of 11 residues. The germline V gene encodes CDR1 DFQATT and CDR2 SNEGSKA (reference sequence). Trimming at V came to 3 bases and at J to 7 bases, leaving 0 bases not matched to a gene.

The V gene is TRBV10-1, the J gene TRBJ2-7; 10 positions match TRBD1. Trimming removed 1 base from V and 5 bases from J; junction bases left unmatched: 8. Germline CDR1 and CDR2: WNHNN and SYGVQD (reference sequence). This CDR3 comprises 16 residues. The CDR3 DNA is TGCGCCAGCAGTGAGTTGGGTGGGACAGGGGACCACGAGCAGTACTTC. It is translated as CASSELGGTGDHEQYF.

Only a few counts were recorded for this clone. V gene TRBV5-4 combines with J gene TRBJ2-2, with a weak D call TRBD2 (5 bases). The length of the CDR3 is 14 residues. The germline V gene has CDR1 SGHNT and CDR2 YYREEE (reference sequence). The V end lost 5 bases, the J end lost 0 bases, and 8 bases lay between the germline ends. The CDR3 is CASSWTANTGELFF. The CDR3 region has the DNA TGTGCCAGCAGTTGGACTGCGAACACCGGGGAGCTGTTTTTT.

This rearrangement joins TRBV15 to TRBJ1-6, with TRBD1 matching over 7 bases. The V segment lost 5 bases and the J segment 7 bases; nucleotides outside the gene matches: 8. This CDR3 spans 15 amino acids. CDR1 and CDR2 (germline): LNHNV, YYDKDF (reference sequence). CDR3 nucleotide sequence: TGTGCCACCAGCCGCAACGACAGGGTGAATTCACCCCTCCACTTT. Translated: CATSRNDRVNSPLHF.

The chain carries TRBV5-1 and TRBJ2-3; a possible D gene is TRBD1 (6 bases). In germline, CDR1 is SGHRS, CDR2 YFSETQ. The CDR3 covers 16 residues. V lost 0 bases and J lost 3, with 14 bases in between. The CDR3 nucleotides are TGCGCCAGCAGCTTGGAGCGGCAGGGGTTAACAGATACGCAGTATTTT. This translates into CASSLERQGLTDTQYF.

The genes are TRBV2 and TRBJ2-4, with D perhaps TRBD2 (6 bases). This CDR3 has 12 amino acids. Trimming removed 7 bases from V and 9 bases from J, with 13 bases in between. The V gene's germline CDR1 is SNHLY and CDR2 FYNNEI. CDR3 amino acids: CASKIRGGIQYF. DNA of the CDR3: TGTGCCAGCAAAATCCGGGGAGGCATTCAGTACTTC.

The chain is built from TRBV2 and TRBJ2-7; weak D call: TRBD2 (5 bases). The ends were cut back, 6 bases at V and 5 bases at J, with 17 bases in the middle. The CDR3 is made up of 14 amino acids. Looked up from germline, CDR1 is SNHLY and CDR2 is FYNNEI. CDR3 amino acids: CASSGPAEMNEQYF. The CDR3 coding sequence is TGTGCCAGCAGCGGGCCAGCGGAGATGAACGAGCAGTACTTC.

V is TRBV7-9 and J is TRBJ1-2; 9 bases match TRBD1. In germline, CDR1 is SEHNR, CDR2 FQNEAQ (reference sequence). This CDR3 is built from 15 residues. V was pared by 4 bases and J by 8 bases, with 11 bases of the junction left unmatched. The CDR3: CASSSPGTGSRGYTF. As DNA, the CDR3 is TGTGCCAGCAGCTCCCCCGGGACAGGGAGTCGGGGCTACACCTTC. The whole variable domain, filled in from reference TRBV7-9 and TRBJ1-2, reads DTGVSQNPRHKITKRGQNVTFRCDPISEHNRLYWYRQTLGQGPEFLTYFQNEAQLEKSRLLSDRFSAERPKGSFSTLEIQRTEQGDSAMYLCASSSPGTGSRGYTFGSGTRLTVV.

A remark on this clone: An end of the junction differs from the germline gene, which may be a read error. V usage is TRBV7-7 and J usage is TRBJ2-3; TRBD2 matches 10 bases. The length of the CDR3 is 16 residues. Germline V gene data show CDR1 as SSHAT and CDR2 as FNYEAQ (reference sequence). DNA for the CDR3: TGTGCTAGCAGCCCGGGACTAGCGTTTAACACAGATACGCAGTATTTT. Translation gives CASSPGLAFNTDTQYF.

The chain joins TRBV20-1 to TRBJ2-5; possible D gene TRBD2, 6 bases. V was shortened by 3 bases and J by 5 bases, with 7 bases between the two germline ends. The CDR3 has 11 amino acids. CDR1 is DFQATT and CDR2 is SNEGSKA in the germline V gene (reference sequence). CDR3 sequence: CSARAGETQYF. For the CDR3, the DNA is TGCAGTGCTAGGGCGGGGGAGACCCAGTACTTC.

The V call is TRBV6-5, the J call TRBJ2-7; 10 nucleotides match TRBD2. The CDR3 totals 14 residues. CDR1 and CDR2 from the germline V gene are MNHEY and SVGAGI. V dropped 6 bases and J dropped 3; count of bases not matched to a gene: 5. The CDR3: CASRSLAGDYEQYF. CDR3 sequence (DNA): TGTGCCAGCAGGTCCCTAGCGGGAGACTACGAGCAGTACTTC.

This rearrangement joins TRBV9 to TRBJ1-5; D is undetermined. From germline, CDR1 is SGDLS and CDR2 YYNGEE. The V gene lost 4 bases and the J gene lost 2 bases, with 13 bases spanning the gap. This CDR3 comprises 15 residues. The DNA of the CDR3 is TGTGCCAGCAGCCCACTCTTAGGTGGCAATCAGCCCCAGCATTTT. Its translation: CASSPLLGGNQPQHF.

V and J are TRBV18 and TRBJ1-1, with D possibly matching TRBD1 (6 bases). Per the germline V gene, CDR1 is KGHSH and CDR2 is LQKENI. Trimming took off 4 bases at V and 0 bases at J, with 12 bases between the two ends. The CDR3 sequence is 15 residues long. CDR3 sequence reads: CASSLLTGLNTEAFF. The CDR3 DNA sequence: TGTGCCAGCTCACTACTGACAGGCCTGAACACTGAAGCTTTCTTT.